These 29 T cell receptor beta chains came from one sample sequenced in a study of cytomegalovirus exposure and HLA in healthy donors. Clones were read by immunoSEQ multiplex PCR, and TCRdb kept only the in-frame ones, dropping some. The sample records about 110,000 clones, over 75% being singletons. The sample taken for sequencing was PBMCs. All receptors derive from a woman aged 25-40 years in good health and CMV-seropositive.

The chain employs TRBV19 and TRBJ1-5; D possibly corresponds to TRBD1 (6 bases). From germline, CDR1 is LNHDA and CDR2 SQIVND (reference sequence). V lost 7 bases and J lost 7, with 14 bases in between. The length of the CDR3 is 13 residues. This CDR3 is CASTRGGTQPQHF. DNA for the CDR3: TGTGCCAGTACTCGAGGGGGAACACAGCCCCAGCATTTT.

This clone was seen once. The same CDR3 is also encoded by other DNA sequences in this sample. The V and J genes are TRBV5-4 and TRBJ2-7; tentatively, D is TRBD2 (5 bases). V dropped 0 bases and J dropped 7 bases, with 8 bases sitting between them. Germline V gene lookup returns CDR1 SGHNT and CDR2 YYREEE (reference sequence). The CDR3 has 12 amino acids. Here the CDR3 reads CASSLDRGEQYF. The CDR3 DNA reads as TGTGCCAGCAGCTTGGACCGAGGGGAGCAGTACTTC. Full variable domain (remainder filled in from reference TRBV5-4 and TRBJ2-7): ETGVTQSPTHLIKTRGQQVTLRCSSQSGHNTVSWYQQALGQGPQFIFQYYREEENGRGNFPPRFSGLQFPNYSSELNVNALELDDSALYLCASSLDRGEQYFGPGTRLTVT.

The genes are TRBV19 and TRBJ2-7, with 8 bases fitting TRBD1. The germline V gene encodes CDR1 LNHDA and CDR2 SQIVND (reference sequence). V lost 2 bases to trimming and J lost 2 bases; unmatched junction nucleotides: 5. This CDR3 has 15 residues. CDR3 coding DNA: TGTGCCAGTAGTATACGGTCAGGGGGCCCCTACGAGCAGTACTTC. Its protein is CASSIRSGGPYEQYF.

This clone showed up just once. The gene calls are TRBV4-3 and TRBJ2-2, with D tentatively TRBD2 (6 bases). Germline CDR1 and CDR2: LGHNA and YSLEER. V gave up 6 bases and J gave up 4 bases, with 21 bases separating them. CDR3 size: 17 residues. The CDR3 protein is CASRSTSSPSGTGELFF. CDR3 bases: TGCGCCAGCAGGTCCACTAGCTCTCCGTCTGGCACCGGGGAGCTGTTTTTT.

V is TRBV30 and J is TRBJ1-1; D is undetermined. The CDR3 is made up of 11 amino acids. The ends were cut back, 0 bases at V and 8 bases at J, with 7 bases in the middle. The germline gives CDR1 GTSNPN, CDR2 SVGIG (reference sequence). The CDR3: CAWSVLREAFF. In DNA, the CDR3 is TGTGCCTGGAGTGTACTGAGAGAAGCTTTCTTT.

The gene calls are TRBV6-5 and TRBJ2-1; 11 bases map to TRBD1. The J segment lost 8 bases and the V segment lost 5 bases, leaving 8 bases of the junction unmatched. Germline assignment: CDR1 MNHEY and CDR2 SVGAGI. The CDR3 consists of 15 residues. This chain's CDR3 is CASSPRTGGRDEQFF. CDR3 sequence (DNA): TGTGCCAGCAGTCCCCGGACAGGGGGCAGAGATGAGCAGTTCTTC.

The V call is TRBV5-6, the J call TRBJ2-7; possible D gene TRBD2, 6 bases. Trimming cost V 2 bases and J 1 base, with 16 bases left between them. Germline values: CDR1 SGHDT, CDR2 YYEEEE. The CDR3 is 16 residues long. This CDR3 is CASSFPGVVGSYEQYF. The CDR3 DNA follows: TGTGCCAGCAGCTTTCCGGGGGTAGTCGGGTCCTACGAGCAGTACTTC. The entire variable domain, with the rest obtained from reference TRBV5-6 and TRBJ2-7, is as follows: DAGVTQSPTHLIKTRGQQVTLRCSPKSGHDTVSWYQQALGQGPQFIFQYYEEEERQRGNFPDRFSGHQFPNYSSELNVNALLLGDSALYLCASSFPGVVGSYEQYFGPGTRLTVT.

This chain connects TRBV7-3 to TRBJ2-7; D call uncertain. Germline lookup yields CDR1 SGHTA and CDR2 FQGTGA. The V end was cut by 2 bases, the J end by 1 base, with 9 bases between. The CDR3 covers 14 residues. CDR3 protein: CASSLLTVSYEQYF. The CDR3 coding sequence is TGTGCCAGCAGCTTATTAACGGTTTCCTACGAGCAGTACTTC.

Of note for this clone: The same CDR3 arises from other DNA sequences in this sample as well. The chain links TRBV28 to TRBJ2-7; 11 bases match TRBD2. The V gene's germline CDR1 is MDHEN and CDR2 SYDVKM. This CDR3 contains 14 residues. J lost 4 bases, V lost 5 bases, and 4 bases had no gene match. CDR3 in amino acids: CASSPGTSGYEQYF. In nucleotides, the CDR3 is TGTGCCAGCAGTCCCGGGACTAGCGGTTACGAGCAGTACTTC.

This clone came up once. This chain connects TRBV27 to TRBJ1-1; 7 bases are a match to TRBD1. The CDR3 has 19 residues. The V and J ends lost 5 bases and 6 bases, in that order; junction bases with no gene match: 24. Germline V gene sequence: CDR1 MNHEY, CDR2 SMNVEV (reference sequence). In DNA, the CDR3 is TGTGCCAGCAGTCCCATGCGTGACAGGGCTAATCCGGATGTTCCTGAAGCTTTCTTT. It encodes CASSPMRDRANPDVPEAFF.

Turning to this clone: Mismatch with germline at one junction end may stem from a read error. The V call is TRBV30, the J call TRBJ1-5, with D possibly matching TRBD1 (6 bases). The CDR3 totals 13 residues. Germline V gene sequence: CDR1 GTSNPN, CDR2 SVGIG (reference sequence). The CDR3 spells CAWNQGSTQPQHF. The CDR3 DNA is TGTGCCTGGAACCAGGGGAGCACTCAGCCCCAGCATTTT.

This rearrangement joins TRBV13 to TRBJ2-3, with 9 bases matching TRBD1. The germline V gene has CDR1 PRHDT and CDR2 FYEKMQ (reference sequence). CDR3 size: 16 residues. With V trimmed by 2 bases and J by 2 bases, 5 bases remained unmatched. CDR3 bases: TGTGCCAGCAGCTTAATTGGACAGGGGAACACAGATACGCAGTATTTT. Translation: CASSLIGQGNTDTQYF.

The gene calls are TRBV7-9 and TRBJ2-7, with 8 positions matching TRBD1. This CDR3 has 15 residues. The V gene end was trimmed by 5 bases and the J gene end by 1 base; junction bases not matched to a gene: 7. CDR1 and CDR2 from the germline V gene are SEHNR and FQNEAQ (reference sequence). The CDR3 nucleotides are TGTGCCAGCAGCAACCTCGGACAGGGTTCCTACGAGCAGTACTTC. This sequence encodes CASSNLGQGSYEQYF.

V gene TRBV5-4 combines with J gene TRBJ2-7; TRBD2 is a possible D gene (6 bases). The V and J ends lost 0 bases and 2 bases respectively, with 9 bases between them. The CDR3 is 14 amino acids. Germline CDR1 SGHNT, CDR2 YYREEE (reference sequence). The chain's CDR3 is CASSLGGETYEQYF. In DNA form, the CDR3 reads TGTGCCAGCAGCTTGGGCGGGGAAACCTACGAGCAGTACTTC.

This chain links TRBV7-9 with TRBJ2-5; D perhaps matches TRBD1 (6 bases). Trimming took off 5 bases at V and 4 bases at J, with 17 bases between the two ends. The V gene's germline CDR1 is SEHNR and CDR2 FQNEAQ (reference sequence). CDR3 size: 15 residues. The DNA of the CDR3 is TGTGCCAGCAGCCCAGCCGGGACAACTTTAGAGACCCAGTACTTC. Amino acids: CASSPAGTTLETQYF. The full variable domain, completed using reference TRBV7-9 and TRBJ2-5, is DTGVSQNPRHKITKRGQNVTFRCDPISEHNRLYWYRQTLGQGPEFLTYFQNEAQLEKSRLLSDRFSAERPKGSFSTLEIQRTEQGDSAMYLCASSPAGTTLETQYFGPGTRLLVL.

This clone was counted only a few times. V gene TRBV30 combines with J gene TRBJ2-7; a possible D gene is TRBD2 (6 bases). The CDR3 runs to 14 residues. Trimming took 0 bases from V and 1 from J, leaving 10 bases between them. Germline V gene lookup returns CDR1 GTSNPN and CDR2 SVGIG (reference sequence). The CDR3 bases are TGTGCCTGGAGTGTACATGGGGGGTCCTACGAGCAGTACTTC. Its translation is CAWSVHGGSYEQYF.

The chain couples TRBV11-2 to TRBJ2-2; D is uncertain. Germline CDR1 is SGHAT and CDR2 is FQNNGV. Trimming took 1 base from V and 0 from J, leaving 6 bases between them. The CDR3 has 15 amino acids. The CDR3 DNA reads TGTGCCAGCAGCTTAGTTTCCACGAACACCGGGGAGCTGTTTTTT. Amino acid sequence: CASSLVSTNTGELFF.

CDR3 bases: TGTGCCAGCAGTTTCGGGGGACAGGGATCGGATACGCAGTATTTT. Translation gives CASSFGGQGSDTQYF. The rearrangement links TRBV27 to TRBJ2-3; 9 nucleotides agree with TRBD1. V trimming: 3 bases; J trimming: 6 bases; junction bases outside the gene matches: 7. Germline lookup yields CDR1 MNHEY and CDR2 SMNVEV (reference sequence). This CDR3 contains 15 residues.

This chain uses TRBV7-2 with TRBJ1-2; D is possibly TRBD1 (6 bases). Trimming pared 5 bases from V and 2 bases from J, leaving 9 bases between. This CDR3 has 13 residues. Germline-derived CDR1 and CDR2 are SGHTA and FQGNSA. CDR3: CASSPDRNYGYTF. Written as DNA, the CDR3 is TGTGCCAGCAGCCCCGACAGGAACTATGGCTACACCTTC.

This clone was observed a single time. The chain links TRBV5-4 to TRBJ2-5; TRBD2 might be the D (5 bases). The CDR3 has 15 residues. The V gene lost 0 bases and the J gene lost 5 bases, with 14 bases spanning the gap. From germline, CDR1 is SGHNT and CDR2 YYREEE (reference sequence). The CDR3 sequence is CASSLVEGEGETQYF. CDR3 in DNA: TGTGCCAGCAGCTTGGTTGAGGGAGAGGGTGAGACCCAGTACTTC.

V is TRBV2 and J is TRBJ2-5; 8 bases agree with TRBD1. CDR1 and CDR2 from the germline V gene are SNHLY and FYNNEI. Trimming at V came to 6 bases and at J to 5 bases, leaving 5 bases not matched to a gene. CDR3 length: 13 residues. The CDR3 DNA reads as TGTGCCAGCAGGTGGACAGGGAGGGAGACCCAGTACTTC. Encoded protein: CASRWTGRETQYF.

The chain recombines TRBV25-1 with TRBJ2-2; 8 nucleotides line up with TRBD2. Looked up from germline, CDR1 is MGHDK and CDR2 is SYGVNS. The CDR3 covers 15 residues. The junction had 3 bases not matched to a gene; V was cut back by 6 bases and J by 0 bases. The CDR3 reads CASSGGLANTGELFF. As DNA, the CDR3 is TGTGCCAGCAGCGGGGGACTAGCGAACACCGGGGAGCTGTTTTTT.

The chain couples TRBV6-1 to TRBJ1-2; D remains unclear. The V gene's germline CDR1 is MNHNS and CDR2 SASEGT. V was trimmed by 2 bases and J by 2 bases, leaving 9 bases between them. The CDR3 totals 14 residues. The CDR3 sequence: CASSEFRSNYGYTF. The CDR3 region has the DNA TGTGCCAGCAGTGAATTCCGGAGCAACTATGGCTACACCTTC.

The chain recombines TRBV7-2 with TRBJ2-5; tentative D call: TRBD1 (6 bases). CDR1 is SGHTA, CDR2 FQGNSA, per germline. The CDR3 runs 15 residues. The germline V and J ends were trimmed by 1 base and 6 bases, with 15 bases remaining between them. The CDR3: CASSLVDSQGKTQYF. DNA for the CDR3: TGTGCCAGCAGCTTAGTCGACAGCCAGGGGAAGACCCAGTACTTC.

The chain carries TRBV28 and TRBJ2-7, with TRBD1 matching 8 bases. From germline, CDR1 is MDHEN and CDR2 SYDVKM. The CDR3 is made up of 12 amino acids. The V gene end was trimmed by 9 bases and the J gene end by 5 bases; junction bases not matched to a gene: 6. The DNA for the CDR3 is TGTGCCAGTAGACAGGGGACCCACGAGCAGTACTTC. Its protein is CASRQGTHEQYF.

The chain joins TRBV2 to TRBJ2-1; the match to TRBD2 covers 14 bases. V trimming: 4 bases; J trimming: 7 bases; junction bases outside the gene matches: 9. The germline CDR1 and CDR2 sequences are SNHLY and FYNNEI. This CDR3 comprises 17 residues. CDR3 in amino acids: CASSGLAGGPVENEQFF. The CDR3 DNA reads TGTGCCAGCAGTGGACTAGCGGGAGGGCCGGTTGAAAATGAGCAGTTCTTC. The variable domain in full, completed from reference TRBV2 and TRBJ2-1, reads EPEVTQTPSHQVTQMGQEVILRCVPISNHLYFYWYRQILGQKVEFLVSFYNNEISEKSEIFDDQFSVERPDGSNFTLKIRSTKLEDSAMYFCASSGLAGGPVENEQFFGPGTRLTVL.

The chain is built from TRBV29-1 and TRBJ1-3, with 7 positions matching TRBD1. This CDR3 is 13 amino acids long. The germline V gene has CDR1 SQVTM and CDR2 ANQGSEA. The junction had 5 bases not matched to a gene; V was cut back by 7 bases and J by 2 bases. The CDR3 DNA sequence: TGCAGCGCAGAAACAGGGGCTGGAAACACCATATATTTT. Translation gives CSAETGAGNTIYF.

This chain links TRBV2 with TRBJ2-5; D uncertain. The CDR3 loop spans 15 amino acids. Germline V gives CDR1 SNHLY, CDR2 FYNNEI. Deletions cut 5 bases from V and 3 bases from J, with 16 bases between. CDR3 nucleotides: TGTGCCAGCAGTCCAGAAAGGAGCGATAAAGAGACCCAGTACTTC. This sequence encodes CASSPERSDKETQYF.

The genes are TRBV11-2 and TRBJ2-1, with D unresolved. The CDR3 spans 12 residues. V lost 4 bases and J 8 bases, leaving 9 bases between the germline ends. The V gene's germline CDR1 is SGHAT and CDR2 FQNNGV. The CDR3 reads CASSYNPHEQFF. CDR3 nucleotide sequence: TGTGCCAGCAGCTACAATCCACATGAGCAGTTCTTC.